Shown below are 3 T cell receptor beta chains from a single sample sequenced in a study of T cell repertoires in cytomegalovirus infection. TCRdb re-called the reads through MiXCR, storing one row per CDR3 protein. The sample has approximately 76,000 distinct CDR3 sequences, roughly a quarter seen once. These receptors have no identified antigens. This specimen consisted of CD8+ T cells from cultured PBMCs, obtained from culture after CMV antigen stimulation. These receptors were obtained from a human donor in good health (CMV status not recorded). Some clones in this sample may be carry-over from other donors' samples.

Here the CDR3 DNA reads TGTGCCACTAGCAGTCAATGGACAGATACGCAGTATTTT. This sequence encodes CATSSQWTDTQYF. The chain joins TRBV27 to TRBJ2-3; D is possibly TRBD2 (5 bases). The germline CDR1 and CDR2 sequences are MNHEY and SMNVEV (reference sequence). The ends were cut back, 10 bases at V and 3 bases at J, with 14 bases in the middle. CDR3 length: 13 residues.

A single count supports this clonotype. J is TRBJ2-5 and V is TRBV5-1, with 9 bases identical to TRBD1. Trimming at V came to 4 bases and at J to 2 bases, leaving 6 bases not matched to a gene. CDR3 length: 15 residues. Germline CDR1 reads SGHRS; CDR2 reads YFSETQ. The CDR3 bases are TGCGCCAGCAGCCTTGACAGGGGGTTTCAAGAGACCCAGTACTTC. Its translation is CASSLDRGFQETQYF.

This clonotype was observed many times. The chain has TRBV6-1 and TRBJ1-2; possibly TRBD1 for D (5 bases). From germline, CDR1 is MNHNS and CDR2 SASEGT. The ends were cut back, 5 bases at V and 0 bases at J, with 13 bases in the middle. This CDR3 is 15 amino acids long. The CDR3: CASSSGGLANYGYTF. Here the CDR3 DNA reads TGTGCCAGCAGTTCGGGGGGGTTGGCTAACTATGGCTACACCTTC.